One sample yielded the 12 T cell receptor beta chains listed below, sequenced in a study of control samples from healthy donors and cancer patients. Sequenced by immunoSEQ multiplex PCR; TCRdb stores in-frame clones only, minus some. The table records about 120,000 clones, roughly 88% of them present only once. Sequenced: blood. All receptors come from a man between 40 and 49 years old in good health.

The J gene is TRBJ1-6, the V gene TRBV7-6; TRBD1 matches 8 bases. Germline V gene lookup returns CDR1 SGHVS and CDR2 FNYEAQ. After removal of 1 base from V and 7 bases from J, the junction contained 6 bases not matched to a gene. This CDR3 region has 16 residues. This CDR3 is CASSLVAGGANSPLHF. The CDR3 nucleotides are TGTGCCAGCAGCTTAGTCGCAGGGGGCGCGAATTCACCCCTCCACTTT.

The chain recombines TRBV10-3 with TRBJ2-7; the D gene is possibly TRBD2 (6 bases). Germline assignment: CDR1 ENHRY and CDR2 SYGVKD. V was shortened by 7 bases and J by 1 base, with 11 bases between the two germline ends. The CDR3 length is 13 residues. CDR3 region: CAIMSGVSYEQYF. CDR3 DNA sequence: TGTGCCATCATGTCGGGGGTGTCCTACGAGCAGTACTTC.

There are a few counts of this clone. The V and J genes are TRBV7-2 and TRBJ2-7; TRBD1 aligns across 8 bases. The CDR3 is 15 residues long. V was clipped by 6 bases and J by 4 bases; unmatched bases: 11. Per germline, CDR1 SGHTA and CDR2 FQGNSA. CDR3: CASSRTGQGSYEQYF. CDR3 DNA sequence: TGTGCCAGCAGTCGTACCGGACAGGGATCTTACGAGCAGTACTTC.

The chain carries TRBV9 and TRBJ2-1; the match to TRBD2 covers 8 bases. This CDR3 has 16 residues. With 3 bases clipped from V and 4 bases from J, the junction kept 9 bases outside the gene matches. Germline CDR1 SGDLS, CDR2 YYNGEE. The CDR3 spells CASSGTGTSVYNEQFF. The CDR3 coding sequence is TGTGCCAGCAGCGGCACCGGGACTAGTGTGTACAATGAGCAGTTCTTC.

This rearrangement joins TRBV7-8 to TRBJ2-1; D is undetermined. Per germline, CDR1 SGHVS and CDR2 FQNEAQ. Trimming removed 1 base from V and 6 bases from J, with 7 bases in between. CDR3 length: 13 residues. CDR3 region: CASSLVLGNEQFF. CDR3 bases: TGTGCCAGCAGCTTAGTATTAGGCAATGAGCAGTTCTTC. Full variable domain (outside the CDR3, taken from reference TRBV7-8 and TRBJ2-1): GAGVSQSPRYKVAKRGQDVALRCDPISGHVSLFWYQQALGQGPEFLTYFQNEAQLDKSGLPSDRFFAERPEGSVSTLKIQRTQQEDSAVYLCASSLVLGNEQFFGPGTRLTVL.

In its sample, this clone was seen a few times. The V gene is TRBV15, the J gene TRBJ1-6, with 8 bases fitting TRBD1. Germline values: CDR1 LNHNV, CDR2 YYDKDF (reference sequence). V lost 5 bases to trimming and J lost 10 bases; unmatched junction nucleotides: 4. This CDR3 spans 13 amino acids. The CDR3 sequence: CATSRQGYSPLHF. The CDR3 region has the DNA TGTGCCACCAGCCGACAGGGGTACTCACCCCTCCACTTT.

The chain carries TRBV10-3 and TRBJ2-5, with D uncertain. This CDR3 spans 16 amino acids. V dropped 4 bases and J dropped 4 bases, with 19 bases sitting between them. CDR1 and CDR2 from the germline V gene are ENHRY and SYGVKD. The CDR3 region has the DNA TGTGCCATCAGTGCATCGACCGTACGTTCGTTAGAGACCCAGTACTTC. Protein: CAISASTVRSLETQYF.

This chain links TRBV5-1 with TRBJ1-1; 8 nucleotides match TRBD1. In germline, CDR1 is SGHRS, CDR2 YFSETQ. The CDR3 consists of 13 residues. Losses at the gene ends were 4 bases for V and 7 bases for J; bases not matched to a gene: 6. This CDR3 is CASSQNTGGEAFF. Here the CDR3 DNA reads TGCGCCAGCAGCCAGAACACAGGGGGTGAAGCTTTCTTT.

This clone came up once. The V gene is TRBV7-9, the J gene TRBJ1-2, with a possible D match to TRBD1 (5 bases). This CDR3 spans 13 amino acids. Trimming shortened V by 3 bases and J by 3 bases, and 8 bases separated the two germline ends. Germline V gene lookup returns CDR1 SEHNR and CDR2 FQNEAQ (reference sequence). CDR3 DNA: TGTGCCAGCAGCTTGGGGACCTACTATGGCTACACCTTC. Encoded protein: CASSLGTYYGYTF.

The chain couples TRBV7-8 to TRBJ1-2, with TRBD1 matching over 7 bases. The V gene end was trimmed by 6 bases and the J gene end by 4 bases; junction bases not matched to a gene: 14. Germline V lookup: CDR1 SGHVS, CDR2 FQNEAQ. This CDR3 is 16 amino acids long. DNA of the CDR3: TGTGCCAGCAGTTACCTTATCCGACAGGGTGGCTATGGCTACACCTTC. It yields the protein CASSYLIRQGGYGYTF.

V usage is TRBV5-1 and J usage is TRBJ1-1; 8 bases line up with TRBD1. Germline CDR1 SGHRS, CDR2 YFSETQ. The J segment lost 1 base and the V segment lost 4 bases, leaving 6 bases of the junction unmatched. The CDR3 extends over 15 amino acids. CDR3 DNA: TGCGCCAGCAGCCACCCGACAGGGGAGAACACTGAAGCTTTCTTT. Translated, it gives CASSHPTGENTEAFF.

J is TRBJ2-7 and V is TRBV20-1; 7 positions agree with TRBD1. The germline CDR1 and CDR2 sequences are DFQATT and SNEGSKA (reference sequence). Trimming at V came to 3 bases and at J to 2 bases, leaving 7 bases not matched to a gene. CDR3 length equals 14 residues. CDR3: CSASTGTAPYEQYF. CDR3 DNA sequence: TGCAGTGCTAGTACCGGGACAGCCCCCTACGAGCAGTACTTC.